The rows below give T cell receptor beta chains drawn from one sample of a study of blood T cell repertoires in COVID-19. The repertoire was sequenced with immunoSEQ multiplex PCR; TCRdb's copy has only in-frame clones and lacks some. The table records about 370,000 clones, approximately 89% of them present only once. The sample comprised peripheral blood. The receptors come from a woman aged 25 to 45 with COVID-19, enrolled during active disease. The CDR3 runs from the conserved cysteine through the conserved F or W. D genes are given only for firm matches. Only part of the rows carry a size: once, few, many, or a class if the clone is expanded.

d_call	v_call	j_call	clone_size	cdr3_aa	cdr3_nt
TRBD1	TRBV6-4	TRBJ2-7	-	CAGLTGGKREQYF	TGTGCCGGGCTCACAGGGGGGAAACGCGAGCAGTACTTC
-	TRBV10-1	TRBJ1-1	-	CASSMSRGTEAFF	TGCGCCAGCAGCATGTCTCGAGGAACTGAAGCTTTCTTT
TRBD1	TRBV11-3	TRBJ2-7	-	CASSAGTGFYYEQYF	TGTGCCAGCAGCGCCGGGACAGGGTTCTACTACGAGCAGTACTTC
-	TRBV30	TRBJ1-1	-	CAWRAPGNTEAFF	TGTGCCTGGAGGGCCCCGGGGAACACTGAAGCTTTCTTT
TRBD2	TRBV5-1	TRBJ2-1	-	CASSLGTSDYNEQFF	TGCGCCAGCAGCTTAGGGACTAGCGACTACAATGAGCAGTTCTTC
TRBD1	TRBV2	TRBJ1-2	-	CASSANRGREFGYTF	TGTGCCAGCAGTGCGAACAGGGGGCGCGAGTTTGGCTACACCTTC
-	TRBV2	TRBJ2-7	-	CASSEADRFGEQYF	TGTGCCAGCAGTGAGGCGGACAGATTCGGCGAGCAGTACTTC
-	TRBV6-4	TRBJ2-7	-	CASKRAPGAYEQYF	TGTGCCAGCAAGCGGGCCCCCGGGGCCTACGAGCAGTACTTC
TRBD1	TRBV19	TRBJ1-5	few	CASSLDRNQPQHF	TGTGCCAGTAGTTTGGACAGGAATCAGCCCCAGCATTTT
-	TRBV19	TRBJ2-7	-	CASSPGAGYEQYF	TGTGCCAGTAGTCCAGGGGCGGGTTACGAGCAGTACTTC
-	TRBV5-1	TRBJ2-7	-	CASSLLGGEQYF	TGCGCCAGCAGCTTGTTAGGGGGCGAGCAGTACTTC
-	TRBV19	TRBJ1-2	-	CASSIDGQYYGYTF	TGTGCCAGTAGTATAGATGGGCAGTACTATGGCTACACCTTC
TRBD2	TRBV2	TRBJ2-1	-	CASRALAGAYNEQFF	TGTGCCAGCAGAGCCCTAGCGGGAGCTTACAATGAGCAGTTCTTC
-	TRBV3-1/TRBV3-2	TRBJ1-3	-	CASRDFQGNTIYF	TGTGCCAGCAGGGACTTTCAGGGAAACACCATATATTTT
TRBD2	TRBV5-8	TRBJ2-6	-	CASSAQGGRPGANVLTF	TGTGCCAGCAGCGCGCAGGGAGGGCGTCCTGGGGCCAACGTCCTGACTTTC
TRBD2	TRBV6-4	TRBJ2-4	-	CASKGLAVKNIQYF	TGTGCCAGCAAAGGACTAGCGGTGAAGAACATTCAGTACTTC
-	TRBV2	TRBJ2-3	once	CASSERRGTQYF	TGTGCCAGCAGTGAACGGCGGGGTACGCAGTATTTT
TRBD1	TRBV9	TRBJ2-3	-	CASSGGQTGWSTDTQYF	TGTGCCAGCAGCGGAGGGCAGACAGGGTGGAGCACAGATACGCAGTATTTT
TRBD2	TRBV27	TRBJ2-7	-	CARTGTSGLSYEQYF	TGTGCCAGAACCGGGACTAGCGGCCTTTCCTACGAGCAGTACTTC
TRBD1	TRBV2	TRBJ2-7	-	CASSYGPGQTYEQYF	TGTGCCAGCAGCTATGGACCGGGACAGACCTACGAGCAGTACTTC
-	TRBV29-1	TRBJ1-2	-	CSVAGGPYGYTF	TGCAGCGTTGCGGGGGGCCCCTATGGCTACACCTTC
-	TRBV9	TRBJ2-3	once	CASSAGLSPDTQYF	TGTGCCAGCAGCGCGGGTTTAAGCCCAGATACGCAGTATTTT
-	TRBV3-1/TRBV3-2	TRBJ2-7	once	CASSQDPASSYEQYF	TGTGCCAGCAGCCAAGATCCTGCCAGCTCCTACGAGCAGTACTTC
-	TRBV25-1	TRBJ2-5	-	CASSVHLQETQYF	TGTGCCAGCAGTGTACACCTCCAAGAGACCCAGTACTTC
-	TRBV19	TRBJ1-5	-	CASSIAGLSNQPQHF	TGTGCCAGTAGTATTGCGGGGTTAAGCAATCAGCCCCAGCATTTT
-	TRBV27	TRBJ2-2	-	CATRRTGELFF	TGTGCCACCAGGCGCACCGGGGAGCTGTTTTTT